This entry lists 11 T cell receptor beta chains sequenced from one sample in a study of T cell responses to AZD1222 COVID-19 vaccine. The protocol was immunoSEQ multiplex PCR, while the TCRdb copy is restricted to in-frame clones and leaves out a portion. The profile shows more than 60,000 clones, roughly 87% of them singletons. Sequenced here: peripheral blood, sampled on day 0 of AZD1222 vaccination. The origin of the receptors is an adult in good health.

This clone occurred a few times. The rearrangement links TRBV12-3 or TRBV12-4 to TRBJ2-5; D may be TRBD2 (6 bases). CDR3 size: 13 residues. V lost 10 bases and J lost 0, with 12 bases in between. The DNA for the CDR3 is TGTGCCACCGAGCCGGGGGACCAAGAGACCCAGTACTTC. Its protein product is CATEPGDQETQYF.

The chain carries TRBV20-1 and TRBJ2-7, with 7 positions matching TRBD2. Germline loops: CDR1 DFQATT, CDR2 SNEGSKA (reference sequence). This CDR3 is 13 amino acids long. Losses at the gene ends were 3 bases for V and 2 bases for J; bases not matched to a gene: 4. The CDR3 DNA sequence: TGCAGTGCTAGTAGCGGGTCTACCTACGAGCAGTACTTC. This sequence encodes CSASSGSTYEQYF.

V and J are TRBV19 and TRBJ1-5; 9 positions match TRBD1. Germline lookup yields CDR1 LNHDA and CDR2 SQIVND (reference sequence). This CDR3 comprises 13 residues. J lost 6 bases, V lost 7 bases, and 4 bases had no gene match. The CDR3 nucleotides are TGTGCCAGTACGGGACAGGGTGCTCAGCCCCAGCATTTT. It encodes CASTGQGAQPQHF.

This clone was counted a single time. The CDR3 sequence: CASSQGTGSPEAFF. In DNA, the CDR3 is TGTGCCAGCAGCCAAGGGACGGGGTCCCCTGAAGCTTTCTTT. The V gene is TRBV4-2, the J gene TRBJ1-1; D unresolved. The V and J ends lost 1 base and 6 bases respectively, with 12 bases between them. The CDR3 length is 14 residues. CDR1 and CDR2 (germline): LGHNA, YNFKEQ.

V is TRBV19 and J is TRBJ1-6, with D perhaps TRBD1 (6 bases). The CDR3 length is 15 residues. Germline V gives CDR1 LNHDA, CDR2 SQIVND (reference sequence). Between the trimmed V and J ends, which lost 5 bases and 10 bases, there was a span of 18 bases. The CDR3 sequence is CASSPLQGFVSPLHF. The CDR3 coding sequence is TGTGCCAGTAGTCCTTTACAGGGTTTCGTATCACCCCTCCACTTT.

The J gene is TRBJ1-1, the V gene TRBV6-2 or TRBV6-3; tentatively, D is TRBD1 (6 bases). The CDR3 extends over 16 amino acids. The V gene lost 2 bases and the J gene lost 6 bases, with 19 bases spanning the gap. Germline V gene data show CDR1 as MNHEY and CDR2 as SVGEGT. The CDR3 coding sequence is TGTGCCAGCAGTTACCTGCGGGGGCGAGCGAGCGCTGAAGCTTTCTTT. This gives the protein CASSYLRGRASAEAFF.

The gene calls are TRBV7-3 and TRBJ2-5; weak D call: TRBD2 (5 bases). Germline V lookup: CDR1 SGHTA, CDR2 FQGTGA. The CDR3 has 13 residues. V shed 3 bases and J shed 1 base, with 6 bases lying between them. In DNA, the CDR3 is TGTGCCAGCAGCTTTACTAGCCAAGAGACCCAGTACTTC. It yields the protein CASSFTSQETQYF.

This chain uses TRBV11-2 with TRBJ1-6; D not resolved. Germline V gives CDR1 SGHAT, CDR2 FQNNGV. The CDR3 consists of 15 residues. V lost 1 base to trimming and J lost 3 bases, with 7 bases between them. CDR3 in DNA: TGTGCCAGCAGCTTAGCAGAGTTCTATAATTCACCCCTCCACTTT. Translating it yields CASSLAEFYNSPLHF.

This chain connects TRBV7-2 to TRBJ1-3; 8 bases are shared with TRBD1. The CDR3 consists of 15 residues. The trim removed 4 bases at V and 2 bases at J, leaving 4 bases unmatched. Germline CDR1 and CDR2: SGHTA and FQGNSA. The DNA for the CDR3 is TGTGCCAGCAGCTCCAGGGGGCGTCCTGGAAACACCATATATTTT. This gives the protein CASSSRGRPGNTIYF.

V usage is TRBV21-1 and J usage is TRBJ1-5; the tabulated D call, TRBD1, remains unverified against the DNA. TRBV21-1 is termed a pseudogene. This CDR3 spans 14 amino acids. As DNA, the CDR3 is TGTGCCAGCAGCAATGAGGCAGGGTATCAGCCCCAGCATTTT. As protein: CASSNEAGYQPQHF.

In DNA form, the CDR3 reads TGTGCCAGCAGTTACTTCACAGGGAATAATGAAAAACTGTTTTTT. Protein sequence: CASSYFTGNNEKLFF. The gene calls are TRBV6-5 and TRBJ1-4; possible D gene TRBD1, 6 bases. Germline V CDR1 and CDR2: MNHEY, SVGAGI. V lost 1 base and J lost 4, with 10 bases in between. This CDR3 has 15 residues.